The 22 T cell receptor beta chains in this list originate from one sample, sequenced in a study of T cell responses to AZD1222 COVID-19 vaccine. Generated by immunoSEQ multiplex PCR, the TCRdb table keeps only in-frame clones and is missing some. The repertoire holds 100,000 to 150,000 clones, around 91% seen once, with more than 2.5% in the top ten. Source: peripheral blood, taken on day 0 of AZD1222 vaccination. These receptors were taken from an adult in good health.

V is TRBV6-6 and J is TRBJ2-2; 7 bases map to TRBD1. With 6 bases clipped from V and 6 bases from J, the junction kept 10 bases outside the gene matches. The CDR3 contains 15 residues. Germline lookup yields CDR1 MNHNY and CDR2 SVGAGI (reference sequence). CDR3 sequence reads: CASSPRQGVAGELFF. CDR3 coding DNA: TGTGCCAGCAGCCCCAGGCAGGGGGTCGCCGGGGAGCTGTTTTTT.

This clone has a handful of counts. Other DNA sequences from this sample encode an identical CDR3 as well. The CDR3 region is CASSLDRGTEAFF. The CDR3, as DNA: TGTGCCAGCAGCTTAGACAGGGGGACTGAAGCTTTCTTT. The V gene is TRBV7-8, the J gene TRBJ1-1; 8 positions agree with TRBD1. This CDR3 is built from 13 residues. Germline V gene lookup returns CDR1 SGHVS and CDR2 FQNEAQ. V was pared by 1 base and J by 5 bases, with 0 bases of the junction left unmatched.

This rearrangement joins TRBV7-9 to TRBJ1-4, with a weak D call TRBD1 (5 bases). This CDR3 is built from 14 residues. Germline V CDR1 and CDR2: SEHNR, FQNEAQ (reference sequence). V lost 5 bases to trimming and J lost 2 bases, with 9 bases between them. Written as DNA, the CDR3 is TGTGCCAGCAGCCAGGGACGGACTAATGAAAAACTGTTTTTT. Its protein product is CASSQGRTNEKLFF. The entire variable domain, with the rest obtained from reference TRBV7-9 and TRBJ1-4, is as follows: DTGVSQNPRHKITKRGQNVTFRCDPISEHNRLYWYRQTLGQGPEFLTYFQNEAQLEKSRLLSDRFSAERPKGSFSTLEIQRTEQGDSAMYLCASSQGRTNEKLFFGSGTQLSVL.

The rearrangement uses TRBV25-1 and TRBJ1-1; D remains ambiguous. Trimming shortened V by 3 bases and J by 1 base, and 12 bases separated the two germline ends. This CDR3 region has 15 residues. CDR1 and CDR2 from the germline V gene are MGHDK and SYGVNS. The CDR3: CASSEKRGRNTEAFF. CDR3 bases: TGTGCCAGCAGTGAGAAGCGAGGCCGGAACACTGAAGCTTTCTTT.

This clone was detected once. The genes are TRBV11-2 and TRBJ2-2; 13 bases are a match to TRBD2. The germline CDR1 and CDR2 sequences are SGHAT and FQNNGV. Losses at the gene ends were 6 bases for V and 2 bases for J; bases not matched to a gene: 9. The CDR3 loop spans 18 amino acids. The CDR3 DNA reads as TGTGCCAGCAGGATCGGACTAGCGGGGGTTACAAACACCGGGGAGCTGTTTTTT. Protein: CASRIGLAGVTNTGELFF.

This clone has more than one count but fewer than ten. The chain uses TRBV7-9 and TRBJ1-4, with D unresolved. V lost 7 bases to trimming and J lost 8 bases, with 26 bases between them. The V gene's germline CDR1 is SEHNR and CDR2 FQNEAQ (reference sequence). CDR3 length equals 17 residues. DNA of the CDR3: TGTGCCAGCACCCCCGGGCAAGGATCCCCACCCCAAGAAAAACTGTTTTTT. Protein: CASTPGQGSPPQEKLFF.

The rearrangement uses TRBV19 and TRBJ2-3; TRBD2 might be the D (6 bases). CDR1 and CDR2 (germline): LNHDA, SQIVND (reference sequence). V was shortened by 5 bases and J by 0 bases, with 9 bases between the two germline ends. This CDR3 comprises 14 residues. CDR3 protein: CASSRSGSTDTQYF. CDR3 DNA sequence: TGTGCCAGTAGTCGCAGCGGGAGCACAGATACGCAGTATTTT.

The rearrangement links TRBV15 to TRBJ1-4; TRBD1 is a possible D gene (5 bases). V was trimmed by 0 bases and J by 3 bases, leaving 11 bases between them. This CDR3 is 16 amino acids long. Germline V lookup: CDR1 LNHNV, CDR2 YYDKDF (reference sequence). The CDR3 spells CATSRDGTESNEKLFF. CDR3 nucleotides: TGTGCCACCAGCAGAGATGGGACGGAGTCTAATGAAAAACTGTTTTTT. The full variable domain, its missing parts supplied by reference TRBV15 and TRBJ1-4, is DAMVIQNPRYQVTQFGKPVTLSCSQTLNHNVMYWYQQKSSQAPKLLFHYYDKDFNNEADTPDNFQSRRPNTSFCFLDIRSPGLGDTAMYLCATSRDGTESNEKLFFGSGTQLSVL.

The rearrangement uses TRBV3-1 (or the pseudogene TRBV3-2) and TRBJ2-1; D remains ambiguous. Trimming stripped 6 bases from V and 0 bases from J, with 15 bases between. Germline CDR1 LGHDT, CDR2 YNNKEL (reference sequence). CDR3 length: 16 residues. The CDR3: CASSDFGPSSYNEQFF. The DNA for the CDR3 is TGTGCCAGCAGTGACTTCGGGCCGAGCTCCTACAATGAGCAGTTCTTC.

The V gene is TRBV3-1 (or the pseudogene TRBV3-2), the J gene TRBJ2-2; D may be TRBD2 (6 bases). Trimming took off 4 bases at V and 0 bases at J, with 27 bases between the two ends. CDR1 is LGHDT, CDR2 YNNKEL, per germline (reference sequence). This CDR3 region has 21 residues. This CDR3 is CASSLGGGVYSSSANTGELFF. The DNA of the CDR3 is TGTGCCAGCAGCCTCGGAGGAGGGGTTTATTCCAGTTCAGCGAACACCGGGGAGCTGTTTTTT.

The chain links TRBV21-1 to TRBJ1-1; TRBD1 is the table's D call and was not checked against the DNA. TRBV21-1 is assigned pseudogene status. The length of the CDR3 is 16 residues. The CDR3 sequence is CASSKEAMDRNTEAFF. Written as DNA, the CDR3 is TGTGCCAGCAGCAAAGAGGCCATGGACAGGAACACTGAAGCTTTCTTT.

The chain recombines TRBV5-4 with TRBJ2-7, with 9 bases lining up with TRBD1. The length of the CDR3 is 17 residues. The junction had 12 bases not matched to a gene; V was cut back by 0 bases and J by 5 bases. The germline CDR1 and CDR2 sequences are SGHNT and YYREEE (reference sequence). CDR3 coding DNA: TGTGCCAGCAGCTTGGGCGGTAGACAGGGGGGCCGGGACGAGCAGTACTTC. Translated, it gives CASSLGGRQGGRDEQYF.

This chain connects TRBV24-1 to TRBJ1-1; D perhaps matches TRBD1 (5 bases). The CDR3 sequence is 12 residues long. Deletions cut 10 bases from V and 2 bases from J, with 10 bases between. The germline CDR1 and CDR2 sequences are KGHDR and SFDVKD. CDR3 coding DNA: TGTGCCACATCGGGACCAAACACTGAAGCTTTCTTT. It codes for CATSGPNTEAFF.

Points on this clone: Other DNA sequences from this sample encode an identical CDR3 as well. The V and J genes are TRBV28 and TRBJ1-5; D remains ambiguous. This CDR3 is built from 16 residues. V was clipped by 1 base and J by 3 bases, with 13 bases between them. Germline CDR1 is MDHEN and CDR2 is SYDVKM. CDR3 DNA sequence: TGTGCCAGCAGTTTATTTGCCCCTCGTGACAATCAGCCCCAGCATTTT. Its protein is CASSLFAPRDNQPQHF.

The CDR3, as DNA: TGTGCCAGCAGTTTGGCACAGGCCTACGAGCAGTACTTC. This codes for CASSLAQAYEQYF. J is TRBJ2-7 and V is TRBV12-3 or TRBV12-4; a possible D gene is TRBD1 (5 bases). The CDR3 totals 13 residues. V lost 3 bases, J lost 2 bases, and 8 bases lay in between.

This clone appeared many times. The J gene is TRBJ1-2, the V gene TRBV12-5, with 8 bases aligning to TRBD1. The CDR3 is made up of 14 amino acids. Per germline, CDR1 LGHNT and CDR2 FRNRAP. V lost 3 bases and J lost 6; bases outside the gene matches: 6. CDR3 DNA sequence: TGTGCTAGTGGTTTTAGTACGACAGGGGATGGCTACACCTTC. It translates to CASGFSTTGDGYTF.

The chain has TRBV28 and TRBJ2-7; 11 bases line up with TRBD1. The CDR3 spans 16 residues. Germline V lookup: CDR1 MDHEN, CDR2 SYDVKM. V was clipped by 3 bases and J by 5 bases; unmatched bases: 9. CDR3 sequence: CASSFPGQGVRDEQYF. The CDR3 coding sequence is TGTGCCAGCAGTTTCCCGGGACAGGGGGTAAGGGACGAGCAGTACTTC.

The CDR3 sequence is CASSFSGQANTEAFF. For the CDR3, the DNA is TGTGCCAGCAGCTTTTCCGGACAGGCGAACACTGAAGCTTTCTTT. This rearrangement joins TRBV7-3 to TRBJ1-1; 7 nucleotides match TRBD1. This CDR3 is 15 amino acids long. The junction had 5 bases not matched to a gene; V was cut back by 3 bases and J by 1 base. The germline V gene encodes CDR1 SGHTA and CDR2 FQGTGA.

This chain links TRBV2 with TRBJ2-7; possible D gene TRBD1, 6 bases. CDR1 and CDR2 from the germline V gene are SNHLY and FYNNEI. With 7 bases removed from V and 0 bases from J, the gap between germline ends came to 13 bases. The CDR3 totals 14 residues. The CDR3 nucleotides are TGTGCCAGCAAAGGACAGTTTTTCTCCTACGAGCAGTACTTC. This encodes CASKGQFFSYEQYF. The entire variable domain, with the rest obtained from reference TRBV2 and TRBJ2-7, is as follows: EPEVTQTPSHQVTQMGQEVILRCVPISNHLYFYWYRQILGQKVEFLVSFYNNEISEKSEIFDDQFSVERPDGSNFTLKIRSTKLEDSAMYFCASKGQFFSYEQYFGPGTRLTVT.

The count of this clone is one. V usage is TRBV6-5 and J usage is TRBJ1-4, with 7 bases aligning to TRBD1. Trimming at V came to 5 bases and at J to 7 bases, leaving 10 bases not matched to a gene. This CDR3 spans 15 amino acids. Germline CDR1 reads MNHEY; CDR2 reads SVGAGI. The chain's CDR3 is CASSKKTGPTEKLFF. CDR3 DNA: TGTGCCAGCAGTAAGAAGACAGGGCCAACTGAAAAACTGTTTTTT.

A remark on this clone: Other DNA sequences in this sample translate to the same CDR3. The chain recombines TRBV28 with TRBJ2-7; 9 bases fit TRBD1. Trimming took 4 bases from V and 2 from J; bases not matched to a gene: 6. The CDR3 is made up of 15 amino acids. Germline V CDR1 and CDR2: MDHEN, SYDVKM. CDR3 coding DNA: TGTGCCAGCAGTTCGCGGACAGGGGTAACCTACGAGCAGTACTTC. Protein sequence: CASSSRTGVTYEQYF.

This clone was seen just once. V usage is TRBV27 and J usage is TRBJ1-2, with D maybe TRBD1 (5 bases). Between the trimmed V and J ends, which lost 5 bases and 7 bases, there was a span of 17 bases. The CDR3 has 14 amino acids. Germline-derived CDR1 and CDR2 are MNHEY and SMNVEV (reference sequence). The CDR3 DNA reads TGTGCCAGCAGTCGACAGTCCAGGGAATCTGGCTACACCTTC. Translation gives CASSRQSRESGYTF.